This entry is about one T cell receptor beta chain. It may be a read error: a sequence one base away is much more abundant. The CDR3 sequence is 15 residues long. From germline, CDR1 is SGHVS and CDR2 FNYEAQ. The sample is drawn from a study of early T cells in non-severe SARS-CoV-2 infection. Study background: Unsorted whole-blood RNA was sequenced in bulk, leaving chains unpaired.

Individual cDNA molecules were tagged with unique molecular identifiers, the study reported. TCRdb fed the 5' RACE reads into MiXCR, producing one record per CDR3 protein. The sample shows tens of thousands of distinct CDR3 sequences, about 10% of them seen only once. Sample: whole blood. This receptor was identified in an adult who was a healthcare worker with PCR-confirmed SARS-CoV-2 infection or an uninfected control (not recorded which). This chain connects TRBV7-6 to TRBJ2-3, with 8 bases lining up with TRBD2. CDR3 region: CANSPLAGPQDTQYF. The CDR3 DNA follows: TGTGCCAACAGCCCGTTAGCGGGACCCCAGGATACGCAGTATTTT.